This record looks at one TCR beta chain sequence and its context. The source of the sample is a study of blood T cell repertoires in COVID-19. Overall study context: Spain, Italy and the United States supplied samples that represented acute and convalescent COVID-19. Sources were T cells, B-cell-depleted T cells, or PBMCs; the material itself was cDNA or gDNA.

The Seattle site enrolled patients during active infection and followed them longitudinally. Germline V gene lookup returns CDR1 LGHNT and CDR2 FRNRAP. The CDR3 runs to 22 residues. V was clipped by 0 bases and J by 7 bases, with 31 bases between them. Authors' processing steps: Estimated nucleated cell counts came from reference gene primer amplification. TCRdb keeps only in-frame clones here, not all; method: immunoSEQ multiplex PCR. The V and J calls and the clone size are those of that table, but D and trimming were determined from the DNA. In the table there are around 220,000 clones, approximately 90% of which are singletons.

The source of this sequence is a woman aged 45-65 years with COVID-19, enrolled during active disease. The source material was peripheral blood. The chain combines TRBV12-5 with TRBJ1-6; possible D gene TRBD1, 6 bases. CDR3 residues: CASGLVSPLLSAGTKENSPLHF. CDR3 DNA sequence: TGTGCTAGTGGTTTGGTCAGCCCTTTGCTCTCCGCCGGGACAAAAGAAAATTCACCCCTCCACTTT.